This T cell receptor beta chain is drawn from a study of T-cell reconstitution after alpha-beta-depleted transplantation in children. The CDR3 totals 14 residues. V was cut by 5 bases and J by 9 bases, with 17 bases left in between. Germline V CDR1 and CDR2: SGHTA, FQGNSA. This clonotype was seen repeatedly, ten times or more. Unique molecular identifiers featured in how the TCRbeta library was prepared. MiXCR, applied by TCRdb to the PCR reads, yields one record per CDR3 protein. The sample includes around 370,000 distinct CDR3 sequences, around 10% seen only once; the top ten take 2.4%. The source was PBMCs from the stem cell graft donor, collected from the stem cell graft. The receptor was isolated from a human donor who donated a stem cell graft to a child with acute lymphoblastic leukemia. The chain couples TRBV7-2 to TRBJ2-1; either TRBD1 or TRBD2 may supply D (5 bases each). The CDR3 protein is CASSGGYAGSEQFF. The CDR3, as DNA: TGTGCCAGCAGCGGGGGTTATGCCGGTAGTGAGCAGTTCTTC.